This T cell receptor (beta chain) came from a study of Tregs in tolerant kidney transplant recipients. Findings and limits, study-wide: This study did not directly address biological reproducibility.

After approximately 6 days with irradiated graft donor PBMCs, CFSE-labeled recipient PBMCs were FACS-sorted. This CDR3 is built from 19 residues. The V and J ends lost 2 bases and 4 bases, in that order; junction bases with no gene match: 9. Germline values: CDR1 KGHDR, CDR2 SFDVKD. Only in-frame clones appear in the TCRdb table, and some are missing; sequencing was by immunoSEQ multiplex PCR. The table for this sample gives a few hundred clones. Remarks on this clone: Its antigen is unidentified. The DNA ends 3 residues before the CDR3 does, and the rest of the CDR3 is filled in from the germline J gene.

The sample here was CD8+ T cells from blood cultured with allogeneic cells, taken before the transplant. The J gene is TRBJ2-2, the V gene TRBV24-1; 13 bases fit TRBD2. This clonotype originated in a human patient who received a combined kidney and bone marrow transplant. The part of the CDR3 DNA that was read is TGTGCCACCAGTGATTCCACCTGGACTAGCGGGAGTGGCACCGGGGAG. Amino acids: CATSDSTWTSGSGTGE. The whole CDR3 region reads CATSDSTWTSGSGTGELFF.